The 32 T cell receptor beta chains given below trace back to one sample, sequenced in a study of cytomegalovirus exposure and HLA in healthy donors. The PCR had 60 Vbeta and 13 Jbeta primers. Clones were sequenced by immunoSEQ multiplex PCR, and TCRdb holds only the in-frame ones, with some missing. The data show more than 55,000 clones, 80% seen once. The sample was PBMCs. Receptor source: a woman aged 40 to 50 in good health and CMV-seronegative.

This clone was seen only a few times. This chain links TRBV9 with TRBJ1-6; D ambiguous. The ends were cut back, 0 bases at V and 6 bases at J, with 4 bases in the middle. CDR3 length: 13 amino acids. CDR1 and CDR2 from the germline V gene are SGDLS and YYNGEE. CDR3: CASSVGGNSPLHF. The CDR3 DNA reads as TGTGCCAGCAGCGTAGGAGGTAATTCACCCCTCCACTTT.

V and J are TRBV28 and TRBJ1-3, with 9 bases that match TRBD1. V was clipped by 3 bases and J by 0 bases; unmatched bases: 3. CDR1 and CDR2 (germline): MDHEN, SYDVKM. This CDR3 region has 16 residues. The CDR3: CASSFSGQGSGNTIYF. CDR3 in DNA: TGTGCCAGCAGTTTTTCGGGACAGGGCTCTGGAAACACCATATATTTT.

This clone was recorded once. As DNA, the CDR3 is TGTGCCAGTAGTACCAGAGCAGGGGAGACTGAAGCTTTCTTT. Protein sequence: CASSTRAGETEAFF. The chain uses TRBV19 and TRBJ1-1; the D gene is possibly TRBD1 (6 bases). The V gene's germline CDR1 is LNHDA and CDR2 SQIVND (reference sequence). This CDR3 comprises 14 residues. The V and J ends lost 4 bases and 5 bases respectively, with 14 bases between them.

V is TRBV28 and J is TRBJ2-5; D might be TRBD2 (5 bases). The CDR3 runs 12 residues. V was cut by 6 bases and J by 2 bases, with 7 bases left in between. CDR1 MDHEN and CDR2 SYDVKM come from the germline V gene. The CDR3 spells CASSPGQETQYF. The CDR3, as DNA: TGTGCCAGCAGCCCGGGACAAGAGACCCAGTACTTC.

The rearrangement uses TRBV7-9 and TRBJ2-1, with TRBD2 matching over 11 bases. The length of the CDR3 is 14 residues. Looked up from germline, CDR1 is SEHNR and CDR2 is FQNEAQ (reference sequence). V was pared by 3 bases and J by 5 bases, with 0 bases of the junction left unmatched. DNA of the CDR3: TGTGCCAGCAGCTTGGGACTAGCGGACAATGAGCAGTTCTTC. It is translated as CASSLGLADNEQFF.

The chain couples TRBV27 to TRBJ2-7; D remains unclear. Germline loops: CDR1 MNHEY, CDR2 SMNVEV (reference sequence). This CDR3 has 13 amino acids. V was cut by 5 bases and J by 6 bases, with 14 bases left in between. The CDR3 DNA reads TGTGCCAGCAGTCCCCGAGAGGTCGGCGAGCAGTACTTC. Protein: CASSPREVGEQYF.

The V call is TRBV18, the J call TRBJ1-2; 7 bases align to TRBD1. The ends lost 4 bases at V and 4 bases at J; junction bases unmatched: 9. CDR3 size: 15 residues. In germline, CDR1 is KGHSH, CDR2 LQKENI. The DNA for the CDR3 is TGTGCCAGCTCACTCCGGGACAGAAATTTCTATGGCTACACCTTC. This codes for CASSLRDRNFYGYTF.

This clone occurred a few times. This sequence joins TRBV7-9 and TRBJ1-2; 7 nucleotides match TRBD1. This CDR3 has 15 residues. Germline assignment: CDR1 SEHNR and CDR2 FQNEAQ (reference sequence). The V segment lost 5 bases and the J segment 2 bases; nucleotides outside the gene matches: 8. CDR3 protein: CASSLWDRVNYGYTF. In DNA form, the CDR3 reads TGTGCCAGCAGCCTGTGGGACAGAGTCAACTATGGCTACACCTTC.

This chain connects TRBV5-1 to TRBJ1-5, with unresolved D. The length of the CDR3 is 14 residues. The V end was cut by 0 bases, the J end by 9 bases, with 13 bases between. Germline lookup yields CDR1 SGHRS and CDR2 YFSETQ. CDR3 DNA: TGCGCCAGCAGCTTGGAGGGCCGCGGGGTGCCCCAGCATTTT. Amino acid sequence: CASSLEGRGVPQHF.

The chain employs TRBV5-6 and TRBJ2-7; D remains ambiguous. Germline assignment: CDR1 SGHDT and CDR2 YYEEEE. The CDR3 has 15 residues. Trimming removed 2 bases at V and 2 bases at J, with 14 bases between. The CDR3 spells CASSFYGTMAYEQYF. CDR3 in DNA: TGTGCCAGCAGCTTTTACGGAACTATGGCCTACGAGCAGTACTTC.

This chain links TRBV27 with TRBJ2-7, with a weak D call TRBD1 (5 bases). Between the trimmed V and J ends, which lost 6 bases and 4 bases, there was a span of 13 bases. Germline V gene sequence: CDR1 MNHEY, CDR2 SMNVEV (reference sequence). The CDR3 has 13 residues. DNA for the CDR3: TGTGCCAGCAGCGCAGCACGACAGTACGAGCAGTACTTC. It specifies CASSAARQYEQYF.

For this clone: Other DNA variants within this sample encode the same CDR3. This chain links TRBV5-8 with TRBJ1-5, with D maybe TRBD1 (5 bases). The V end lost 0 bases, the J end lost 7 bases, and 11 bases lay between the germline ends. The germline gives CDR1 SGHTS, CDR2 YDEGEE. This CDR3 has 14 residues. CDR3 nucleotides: TGTGCCAGCAGCTTGGCGGGGGGAATGCAGCCCCAGCATTTT. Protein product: CASSLAGGMQPQHF. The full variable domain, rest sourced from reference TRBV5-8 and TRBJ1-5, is EAGVTQSPTHLIKTRGQQATLRCSPISGHTSVYWYQQALGLGLQFLLWYDEGEERNRGNFPPRFSGRQFPNYSSELNVNALELEDSALYLCASSLAGGMQPQHFGDGTRLSIL.

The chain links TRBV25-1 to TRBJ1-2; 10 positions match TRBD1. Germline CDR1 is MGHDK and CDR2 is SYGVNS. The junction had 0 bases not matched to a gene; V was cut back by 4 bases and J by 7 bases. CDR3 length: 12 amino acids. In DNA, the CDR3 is TGTGCCAGCAGTGGGGACAGGGGTGGCTACACCTTC. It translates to CASSGDRGGYTF.

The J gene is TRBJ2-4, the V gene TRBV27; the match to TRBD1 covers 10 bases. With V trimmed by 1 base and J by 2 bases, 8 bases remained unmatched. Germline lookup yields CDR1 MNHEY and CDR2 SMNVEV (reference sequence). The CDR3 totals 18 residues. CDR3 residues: CASSLYSTGGASKNIQYF. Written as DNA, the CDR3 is TGTGCCAGCAGTTTATATTCGACAGGGGGCGCTTCCAAAAACATTCAGTACTTC.

The DNA of the CDR3 is TGTGCAGCCTCCGCGGGGGGGGTTATATCAGATGAAAAACTGTTTTTT. The encoded protein is CAASAGGVISDEKLFF. The V call is TRBV19, the J call TRBJ1-4; tentatively, D is TRBD1 (5 bases). Germline CDR1 reads LNHDA; CDR2 reads SQIVND (reference sequence). The CDR3 is 16 residues long.

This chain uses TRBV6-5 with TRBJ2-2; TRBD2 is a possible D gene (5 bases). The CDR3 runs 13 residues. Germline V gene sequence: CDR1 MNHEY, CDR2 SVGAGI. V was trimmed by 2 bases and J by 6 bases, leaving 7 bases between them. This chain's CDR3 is CASSYRGPGELFF. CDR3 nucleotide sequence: TGTGCCAGCAGTTACAGAGGGCCCGGGGAGCTGTTTTTT.

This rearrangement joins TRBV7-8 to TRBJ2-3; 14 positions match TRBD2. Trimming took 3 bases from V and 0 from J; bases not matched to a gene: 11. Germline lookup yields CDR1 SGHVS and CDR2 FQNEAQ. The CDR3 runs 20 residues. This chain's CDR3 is CASSFRKGTSGSRSTDTQYF. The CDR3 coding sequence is TGTGCCAGCAGCTTTAGAAAGGGGACTAGCGGGAGTAGAAGCACAGATACGCAGTATTTT.

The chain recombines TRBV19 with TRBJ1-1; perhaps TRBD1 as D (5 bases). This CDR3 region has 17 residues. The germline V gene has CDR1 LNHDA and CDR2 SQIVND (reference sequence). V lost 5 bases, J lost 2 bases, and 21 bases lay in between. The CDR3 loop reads CASSSLLGRGSNTEAFF. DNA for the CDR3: TGTGCCAGTAGTTCCCTCTTGGGGAGGGGAAGTAACACTGAAGCTTTCTTT. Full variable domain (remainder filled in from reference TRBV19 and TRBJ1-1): DGGITQSPKYLFRKEGQNVTLSCEQNLNHDAMYWYRQDPGQGLRLIYYSQIVNDFQKGDIAEGYSVSREKKESFPLTVTSAQKNPTAFYLCASSSLLGRGSNTEAFFGQGTRLTVV.

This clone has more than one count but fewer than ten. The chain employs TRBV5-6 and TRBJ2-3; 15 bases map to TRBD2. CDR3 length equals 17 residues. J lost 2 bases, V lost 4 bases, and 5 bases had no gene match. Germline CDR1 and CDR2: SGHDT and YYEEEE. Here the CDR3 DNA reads TGTGCCAGCAGCCCAAGGACTAGCGGGAGGGCCACAGATACGCAGTATTTT. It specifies CASSPRTSGRATDTQYF.

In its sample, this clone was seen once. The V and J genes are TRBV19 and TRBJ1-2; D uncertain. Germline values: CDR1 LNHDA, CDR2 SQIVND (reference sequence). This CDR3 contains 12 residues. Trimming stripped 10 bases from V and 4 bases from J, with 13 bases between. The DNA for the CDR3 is TGTGCCACCGTGGACGAGGGCTATGGCTACACCTTC. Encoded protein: CATVDEGYGYTF. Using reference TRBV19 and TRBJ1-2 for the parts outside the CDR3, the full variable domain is DGGITQSPKYLFRKEGQNVTLSCEQNLNHDAMYWYRQDPGQGLRLIYYSQIVNDFQKGDIAEGYSVSREKKESFPLTVTSAQKNPTAFYLCATVDEGYGYTFGSGTRLTVV.

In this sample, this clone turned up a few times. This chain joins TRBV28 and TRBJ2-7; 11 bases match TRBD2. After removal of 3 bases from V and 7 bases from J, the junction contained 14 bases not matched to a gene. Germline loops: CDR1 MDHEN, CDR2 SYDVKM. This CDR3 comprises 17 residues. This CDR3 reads CASSFWGLAGGPGEQYF. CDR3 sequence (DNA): TGTGCCAGCAGTTTTTGGGGGCTAGCGGGAGGACCGGGGGAGCAGTACTTC.

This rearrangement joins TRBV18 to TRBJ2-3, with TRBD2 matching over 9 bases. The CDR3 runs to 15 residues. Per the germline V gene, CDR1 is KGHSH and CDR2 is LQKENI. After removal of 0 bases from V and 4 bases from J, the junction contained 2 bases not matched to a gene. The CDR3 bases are TGTGCCAGCTCACCACCTCGGACTAGCGCAGATACGCAGTATTTT. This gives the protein CASSPPRTSADTQYF.

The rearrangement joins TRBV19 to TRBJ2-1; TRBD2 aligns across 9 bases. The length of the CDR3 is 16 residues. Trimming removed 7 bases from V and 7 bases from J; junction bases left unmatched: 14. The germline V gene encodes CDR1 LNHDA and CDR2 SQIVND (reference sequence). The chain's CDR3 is CASTPFGSGSSNEQFF. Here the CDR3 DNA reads TGTGCCAGTACTCCCTTCGGTAGCGGGAGTTCGAATGAGCAGTTCTTC.

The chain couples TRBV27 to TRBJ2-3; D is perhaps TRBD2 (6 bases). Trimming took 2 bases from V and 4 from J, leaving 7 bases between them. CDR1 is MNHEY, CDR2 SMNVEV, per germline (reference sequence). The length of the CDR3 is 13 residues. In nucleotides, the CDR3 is TGTGCCAGCAGTTTACGGGGGTCAGATACGCAGTATTTT. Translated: CASSLRGSDTQYF.

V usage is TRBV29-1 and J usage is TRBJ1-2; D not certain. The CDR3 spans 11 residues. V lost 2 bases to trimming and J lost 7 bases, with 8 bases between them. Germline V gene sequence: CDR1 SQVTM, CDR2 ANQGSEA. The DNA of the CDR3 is TGCAGCGTTGAAACTCTAGGTGGCTACACCTTC. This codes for CSVETLGGYTF.

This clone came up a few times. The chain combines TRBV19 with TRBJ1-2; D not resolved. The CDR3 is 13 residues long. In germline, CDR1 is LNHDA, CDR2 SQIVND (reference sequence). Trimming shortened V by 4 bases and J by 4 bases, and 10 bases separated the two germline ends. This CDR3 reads CASSTGRTYGYTF. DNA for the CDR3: TGTGCCAGTAGTACGGGAAGGACCTATGGCTACACCTTC.

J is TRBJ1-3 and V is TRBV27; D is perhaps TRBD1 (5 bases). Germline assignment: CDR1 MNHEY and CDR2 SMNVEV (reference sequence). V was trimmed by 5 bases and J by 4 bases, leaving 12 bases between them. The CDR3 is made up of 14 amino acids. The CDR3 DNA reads TGTGCCAGCAGTACGGGGGAGTCGGGAAACACCATATATTTT. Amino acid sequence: CASSTGESGNTIYF.

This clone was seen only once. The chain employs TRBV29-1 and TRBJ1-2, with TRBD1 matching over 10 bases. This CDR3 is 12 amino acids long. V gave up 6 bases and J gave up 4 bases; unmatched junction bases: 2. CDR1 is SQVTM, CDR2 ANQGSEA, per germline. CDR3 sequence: CSVGTGAYGYTF. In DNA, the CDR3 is TGCAGCGTAGGGACAGGGGCCTATGGCTACACCTTC.

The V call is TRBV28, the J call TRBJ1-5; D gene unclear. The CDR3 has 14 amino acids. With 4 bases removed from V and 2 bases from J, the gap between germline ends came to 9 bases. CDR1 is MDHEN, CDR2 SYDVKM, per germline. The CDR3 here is CASSSHPGNQPQHF. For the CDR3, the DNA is TGTGCCAGCAGTTCACACCCTGGCAATCAGCCCCAGCATTTT.

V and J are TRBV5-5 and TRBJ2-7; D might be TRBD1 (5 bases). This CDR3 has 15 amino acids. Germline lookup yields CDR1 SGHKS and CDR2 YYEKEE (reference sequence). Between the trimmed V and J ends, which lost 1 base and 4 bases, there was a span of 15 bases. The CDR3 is CASSLPPGLGYEQYF. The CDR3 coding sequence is TGTGCCAGCAGCTTGCCCCCAGGGTTGGGATACGAGCAGTACTTC.

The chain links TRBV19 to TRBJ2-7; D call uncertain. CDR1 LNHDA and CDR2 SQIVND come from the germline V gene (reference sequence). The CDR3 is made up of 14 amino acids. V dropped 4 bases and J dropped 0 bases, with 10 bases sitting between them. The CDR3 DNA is TGTGCCAGTAGTACCGACTTAAGCTCCTACGAGCAGTACTTC. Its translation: CASSTDLSSYEQYF.

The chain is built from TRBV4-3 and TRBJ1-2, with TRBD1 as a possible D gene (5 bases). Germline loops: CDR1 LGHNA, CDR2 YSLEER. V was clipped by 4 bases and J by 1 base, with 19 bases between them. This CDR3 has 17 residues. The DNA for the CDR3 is TGCGCCAGCAGCCTTGAACACAGGCTATCCTATAACTATGGCTACACCTTC. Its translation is CASSLEHRLSYNYGYTF.